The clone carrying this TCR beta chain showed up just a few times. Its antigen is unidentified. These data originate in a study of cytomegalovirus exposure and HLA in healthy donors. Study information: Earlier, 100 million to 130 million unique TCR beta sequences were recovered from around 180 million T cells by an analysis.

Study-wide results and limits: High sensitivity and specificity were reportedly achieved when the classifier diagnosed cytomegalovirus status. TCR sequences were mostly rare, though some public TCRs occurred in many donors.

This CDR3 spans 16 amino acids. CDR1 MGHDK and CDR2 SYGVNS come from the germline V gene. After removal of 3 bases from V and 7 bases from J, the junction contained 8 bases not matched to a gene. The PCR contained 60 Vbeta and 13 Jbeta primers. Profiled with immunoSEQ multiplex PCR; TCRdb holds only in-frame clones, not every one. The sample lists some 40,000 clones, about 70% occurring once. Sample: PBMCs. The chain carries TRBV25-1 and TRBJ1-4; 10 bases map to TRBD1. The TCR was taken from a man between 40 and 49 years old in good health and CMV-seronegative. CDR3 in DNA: TGTGCCAGCAGTGATCCCGGGACAGGGGTCGCTGAAAAACTGTTTTTT. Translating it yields CASSDPGTGVAEKLFF.